The text below deals with one TCR beta chain. What it binds is unknown. The data originate from a study of cytomegalovirus exposure and HLA in healthy donors. Study observations and caveats: Researchers reported that a few CMV-associated chains were confirmed in vitro as CMV antigen-specific.

Primers included in the PCR were 60 Vbeta and 13 Jbeta primers. Here immunoSEQ multiplex PCR was the method, and the copy in TCRdb shows in-frame clones only, minus some. The sample shows over 150,000 clones, around 69% of them seen only once. Trimming took 0 bases from V and 1 from J; bases not matched to a gene: 15. Germline CDR1 reads ENHRY; CDR2 reads SYGVKD. The CDR3 covers 20 residues. The chain combines TRBV10-3 with TRBJ2-4; 7 bases match TRBD2. Sequencing was carried out using PBMCs. This clonotype was sampled from a young woman in good health and CMV-seronegative. The CDR3 sequence is CAISESLVTKREAAKNIQYF. The DNA of the CDR3 is TGTGCCATCAGTGAGTCGTTGGTGACAAAACGGGAGGCCGCCAAAAACATTCAGTACTTC.